This entry concerns a single T cell receptor (beta chain). Its antigen is still unknown. The sample is drawn from a study of OX40 agonist ivuxolimab in advanced cancers. Study-wide results and caveats: CD8+ T cells were the subset that, on average, had more expanded clones than CD4+.

TCRdb's table, derived via immunoSEQ multiplex PCR, lists solely in-frame clones and lacks some. The sample includes tens of thousands of clones, around 90% seen only once; the top ten take approximately 2.6%. CDR3 size: 12 residues. In germline, CDR1 is SQVTM, CDR2 ANQGSEA. V lost 7 bases to trimming and J lost 5 bases, with 11 bases between them. The material was CD4+ or CD8+ T cells sorted from blood, obtained in a trial of the OX40 agonist ivuxolimab. The receptor's source is an adult with an advanced solid tumor such as melanoma, head and neck, liver or kidney cancer. The J gene is TRBJ1-4, the V gene TRBV29-1, with unresolved D. The DNA for the CDR3 is TGCAGCGGGGAGGGTGAAAATGAAAAACTGTTTTTT. Protein sequence: CSGEGENEKLFF.